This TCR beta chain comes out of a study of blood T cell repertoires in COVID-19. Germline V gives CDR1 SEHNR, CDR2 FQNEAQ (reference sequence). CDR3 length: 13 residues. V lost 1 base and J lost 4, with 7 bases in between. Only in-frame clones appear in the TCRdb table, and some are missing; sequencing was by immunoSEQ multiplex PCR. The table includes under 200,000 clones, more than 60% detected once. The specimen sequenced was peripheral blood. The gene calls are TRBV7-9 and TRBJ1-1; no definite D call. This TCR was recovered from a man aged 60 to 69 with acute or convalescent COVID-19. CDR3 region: CASSLEPGTEAFF. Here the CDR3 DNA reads TGTGCCAGCAGCTTAGAGCCGGGCACTGAAGCTTTCTTT.